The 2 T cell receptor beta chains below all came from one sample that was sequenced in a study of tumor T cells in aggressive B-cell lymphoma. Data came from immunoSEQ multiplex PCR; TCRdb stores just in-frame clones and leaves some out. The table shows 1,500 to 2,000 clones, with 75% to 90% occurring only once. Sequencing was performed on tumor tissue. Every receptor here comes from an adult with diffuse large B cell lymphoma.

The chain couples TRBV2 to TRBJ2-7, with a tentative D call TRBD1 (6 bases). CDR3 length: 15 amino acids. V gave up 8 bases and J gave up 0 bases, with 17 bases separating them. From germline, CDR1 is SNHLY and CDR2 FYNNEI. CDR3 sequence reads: CASRLTQGPSYEQYF. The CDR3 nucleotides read TGTGCCAGCCGTCTAACTCAGGGGCCCTCCTACGAGCAGTACTTC.

Written as DNA, the CDR3 is TGTGCCAGCAGCGTAGGAGGAGGCGACGAGCAGTACTTC. Translated, it gives CASSVGGGDEQYF. This sequence joins TRBV9 and TRBJ2-7; maybe TRBD2 (5 bases). The CDR3 length is 13 residues. V was cut by 0 bases and J by 5 bases, with 9 bases left in between. Germline loops: CDR1 SGDLS, CDR2 YYNGEE.